The 24 T cell receptor beta chains listed next were all sequenced from one sample in a study of blood T cells in healthy people across ages. Alongside a J-beta primer mix, a sample-barcoded 5' primer served in a second PCR lasting about 6 to 11 cycles. TCRdb itself ran the 5' RACE reads through MiXCR, one entry per CDR3 protein. The sample has 1.2 million to 1.5 million distinct CDR3 sequences; roughly 45% are singletons. Sequencing was carried out using blood. Receptors were obtained from a woman aged 18-30 years in good health.

The chain carries TRBV6-1 and TRBJ2-1; D not resolved. The CDR3 covers 14 residues. Germline loops: CDR1 MNHNS, CDR2 SASEGT. Trimming left V 11 bases short and J 2 bases short, with 16 bases between. The CDR3 DNA sequence: TGTGCCGCTAGGGTCCTCGGCGCCTACAATGAGCAGTTCTTC. Protein sequence: CAARVLGAYNEQFF.

Regarding this clonotype: One junction end disagrees with the germline gene, perhaps due to a read error. The genes are TRBV25-1 and TRBJ1-4; 7 nucleotides agree with TRBD1. Germline values: CDR1 MGHDK, CDR2 SYGVNS. This CDR3 is built from 16 residues. The CDR3 DNA reads TGCGCCAGCAGTAAAGTACAGGGGACCACATATGAAAAACTGTTTTTT. It is translated as CASSKVQGTTYEKLFF.

This sequence joins TRBV4-1 and TRBJ2-5; either TRBD1 or TRBD2 may supply D (6 bases each). CDR3 length: 18 amino acids. V lost 1 base to trimming and J lost 5 bases, with 23 bases between them. CDR1 and CDR2 from the germline V gene are MGHRA and YSYEKL. CDR3 nucleotides: TGCGCCAGCAGCCAAGGCCCCTTTGGGGGGCTCCCCCTGGAGACCCAGTACTTC. Its translation is CASSQGPFGGLPLETQYF.

Points on this clonotype: Since the CDR3 does not end with the conserved phenylalanine or tryptophan, this likely comes from a read error. The rearrangement joins TRBV4-1 to TRBJ2-7; 10 nucleotides line up with TRBD1. V shed 3 bases, J shed 2 bases, and the junction held 4 bases outside the gene matches. This CDR3 is 15 amino acids long. Germline assignment: CDR1 MGHRA and CDR2 YSYEKL. The CDR3 DNA sequence: TGCGCCAGCAGCCACTCCGGGACAGGGGCCTACGAGCAGTACTTA. Protein product: CASSHSGTGAYEQYL.

J is TRBJ2-7 and V is TRBV14; 13 bases map to TRBD2. CDR3 length equals 16 residues. Per the germline V gene, CDR1 is SGHDN and CDR2 is FVKESK. After removal of 1 base from V and 6 bases from J, the junction contained 6 bases not matched to a gene. The CDR3 sequence is CASSQGRTSGSREQYF. The CDR3 DNA reads TGTGCCAGCAGCCAAGGCAGGACTAGCGGGAGTCGCGAGCAGTACTTC.

This clonotype was found a few times. The V and J genes are TRBV9 and TRBJ1-2, with D unresolved. The V end was cut by 0 bases, the J end by 0 bases, with 9 bases between. In germline, CDR1 is SGDLS, CDR2 YYNGEE. The CDR3 is 15 residues long. The CDR3 region is CASSVGAGANYGYTF. The CDR3 DNA reads TGTGCCAGCAGCGTAGGGGCGGGAGCTAACTATGGCTACACCTTC.

A few counts support this clonotype. The chain uses TRBV15 and TRBJ1-2, with 7 bases lining up with TRBD1. The V gene's germline CDR1 is LNHNV and CDR2 YYDKDF (reference sequence). With V trimmed by 1 base and J by 2 bases, 4 bases remained unmatched. The length of the CDR3 is 15 residues. The DNA of the CDR3 is TGTGCCACCAGCAGAGCAAAGACAGGGAACTATGGCTACACCTTC. Amino acids: CATSRAKTGNYGYTF.

This chain uses TRBV6-2 or TRBV6-3 with TRBJ2-7; D might be TRBD2 (5 bases). CDR1 and CDR2 from the germline V gene are MNHEY and SVGEGT. Trimming shortened V by 4 bases and J by 6 bases, and 19 bases separated the two germline ends. This CDR3 has 15 residues. The CDR3 sequence: CASSSLREIAGEQYF. CDR3 DNA: TGTGCCAGCAGTTCCCTGAGGGAGATAGCAGGCGAGCAGTACTTC.

V usage is TRBV5-1 and J usage is TRBJ2-5; no firm D call. Trimming cost V 2 bases and J 7 bases, with 18 bases left between them. This CDR3 region has 15 residues. From germline, CDR1 is SGHRS and CDR2 YFSETQ. CDR3 amino acids: CASSFRPPPEGTQYF. The DNA for the CDR3 is TGCGCCAGCAGCTTCCGGCCTCCGCCGGAAGGGACCCAGTACTTC.

The chain employs TRBV4-2 and TRBJ2-2; TRBD2 aligns across 12 bases. CDR1 and CDR2 from the germline V gene are LGHNA and YNFKEQ. The length of the CDR3 is 17 residues. Unmatched junction bases numbered 6, after V lost 3 bases and J lost 4 bases. CDR3 in DNA: TGTGCCAGCAGCCAGCTAGCGGGAGGGCCATTCACCGGGGAGCTGTTTTTT. Encoded protein: CASSQLAGGPFTGELFF.

The chain is built from TRBV12-3 or TRBV12-4 and TRBJ2-1; 11 nucleotides align to TRBD2. Trimming at V came to 5 bases and at J to 1 base, leaving 10 bases not matched to a gene. The CDR3 has 18 residues. The CDR3 coding sequence is TGTGCCAGCAGTGGTCCTAGCGGGAGGATCGTATCCTACAATGAGCAGTTCTTC. This encodes CASSGPSGRIVSYNEQFF.

The rearrangement links TRBV7-2 to TRBJ2-7, with TRBD2 identical over 7 bases. Germline CDR1 is SGHTA and CDR2 is FQGNSA. V dropped 5 bases and J dropped 1; count of bases not matched to a gene: 5. This CDR3 has 14 amino acids. CDR3: CASSLREESYEQYF. CDR3 bases: TGTGCCAGCAGCCTTCGGGAGGAATCCTACGAGCAGTACTTC.

This clonotype was seen a handful of times. The chain has TRBV27 and TRBJ2-1; 11 positions agree with TRBD2. Germline V gives CDR1 MNHEY, CDR2 SMNVEV (reference sequence). J gave up 8 bases and V 3 bases, and 6 bases lay outside the gene matches. The CDR3 extends over 15 amino acids. DNA for the CDR3: TGTGCCAGCAGTTTCCAACTAGCGGGAGCTGATGAGCAGTTCTTC. It encodes CASSFQLAGADEQFF.

The chain employs TRBV5-1 and TRBJ2-1; TRBD2 might be the D (6 bases). The CDR3 length is 15 residues. Germline CDR1 reads SGHRS; CDR2 reads YFSETQ. V shed 4 bases and J shed 5 bases, with 16 bases lying between them. CDR3 sequence (DNA): TGCGCCAGCAGCCTACAGAACCCGGGGGACAATGAGCAGTTCTTC. This gives the protein CASSLQNPGDNEQFF.

Written as DNA, the CDR3 is TGCAGTGCTCCCAGACAGGGGGGCTCCTACGAGCAGTACTTC. This translates into CSAPRQGGSYEQYF. V usage is TRBV20-1 and J usage is TRBJ2-7; 9 nucleotides agree with TRBD1. Germline V gene data show CDR1 as DFQATT and CDR2 as SNEGSKA (reference sequence). With 5 bases clipped from V and 0 bases from J, the junction kept 5 bases outside the gene matches. The CDR3 covers 14 residues.

The CDR3, as DNA: TGTGCCAGCAGAGACCCGAACGACTATGGCTACACCTTC. Its protein product is CASRDPNDYGYTF. This sequence joins TRBV28 and TRBJ1-2; D unresolved. The V gene's germline CDR1 is MDHEN and CDR2 SYDVKM. Deletions cut 6 bases from V and 3 bases from J, with 11 bases between. There are 13 residues in the CDR3.

As for this clonotype: A read error may explain this, as a much larger clone is one base away. The chain combines TRBV10-3 with TRBJ2-1, with 8 bases aligning to TRBD2. The J call is in doubt because the DNA end fits TRBJ2-7 better. This CDR3 is built from 15 residues. Germline CDR1 and CDR2: ENHRY and SYGVKD. Here the CDR3 reads CAISGGGSSYNEQYF. The CDR3 region has the DNA TGTGCCATCAGTGGCGGGGGGAGTTCCTACAATGAGCAGTACTTC.

This chain joins TRBV20-1 and TRBJ2-5; D is uncertain. Trimming took off 5 bases at V and 3 bases at J, with 22 bases between the two ends. The CDR3 length is 16 residues. From germline, CDR1 is DFQATT and CDR2 SNEGSKA (reference sequence). The CDR3 loop reads CSASYSYASFKETQYF. The CDR3 DNA reads as TGCAGTGCTTCCTACTCCTACGCCTCCTTTAAAGAGACCCAGTACTTC.

This clonotype was counted a few times. The genes are TRBV27 and TRBJ2-7, with D possibly TRBD1 on 6 matching bases. In germline, CDR1 is MNHEY, CDR2 SMNVEV (reference sequence). This CDR3 spans 13 amino acids. Trimming cost V 5 bases and J 4 bases, with 12 bases left between them. CDR3: CASSPPQGYEQYF. Here the CDR3 DNA reads TGTGCCAGCAGTCCCCCCCAGGGGTACGAGCAGTACTTC.

The rearrangement joins TRBV6-6 to TRBJ1-1; perhaps TRBD1 as D (6 bases). V dropped 3 bases and J dropped 6 bases, with 17 bases sitting between them. CDR1 and CDR2 (germline): MNHNY, SVGAGI (reference sequence). CDR3 length: 15 residues. The CDR3 DNA follows: TGTGCCAGCAGTTATTCAACAGGGTCCATTTCTGAAGCTTTCTTT. Its translation is CASSYSTGSISEAFF.

The gene calls are TRBV14 and TRBJ2-1; D is uncertain. Trimming took off 3 bases at V and 13 bases at J, with 19 bases between the two ends. Germline CDR1 and CDR2: SGHDN and FVKESK. This CDR3 region has 14 residues. CDR3 in amino acids: CASSHDTLQETQFF. Here the CDR3 DNA reads TGTGCCAGCAGCCACGACACGCTACAAGAGACCCAGTTCTTC.

V is TRBV20-1 and J is TRBJ2-7; D possibly corresponds to TRBD1 (5 bases). The CDR3 spans 14 residues. V was trimmed by 0 bases and J by 2 bases, leaving 11 bases between them. Germline CDR1 is DFQATT and CDR2 is SNEGSKA (reference sequence). DNA of the CDR3: TGCAGTGCTAGAGATTGGGGCGGCCCCTACGAGCAGTACTTC. Protein product: CSARDWGGPYEQYF.

The J gene is TRBJ2-7, the V gene TRBV3-1; 7 bases map to TRBD2. Germline CDR1 LGHDT, CDR2 YNNKEL (reference sequence). With 1 base clipped from V and 7 bases from J, the junction kept 10 bases outside the gene matches. This CDR3 spans 15 amino acids. CDR3 sequence (DNA): TGTGCCAGCAGCCAAGCTAGCGGTGCCTACAATGAGCAGTACTTC. This gives the protein CASSQASGAYNEQYF.

J is TRBJ1-2 and V is TRBV5-1, with D tentatively TRBD1 (6 bases). The CDR3 has 15 amino acids. Trimming stripped 0 bases from V and 3 bases from J, with 12 bases between. Per germline, CDR1 SGHRS and CDR2 YFSETQ. CDR3 DNA: TGCGCCAGCAGCTTGGCTCAGGGGCAGGACTATGGCTACACCTTC. Translation gives CASSLAQGQDYGYTF.